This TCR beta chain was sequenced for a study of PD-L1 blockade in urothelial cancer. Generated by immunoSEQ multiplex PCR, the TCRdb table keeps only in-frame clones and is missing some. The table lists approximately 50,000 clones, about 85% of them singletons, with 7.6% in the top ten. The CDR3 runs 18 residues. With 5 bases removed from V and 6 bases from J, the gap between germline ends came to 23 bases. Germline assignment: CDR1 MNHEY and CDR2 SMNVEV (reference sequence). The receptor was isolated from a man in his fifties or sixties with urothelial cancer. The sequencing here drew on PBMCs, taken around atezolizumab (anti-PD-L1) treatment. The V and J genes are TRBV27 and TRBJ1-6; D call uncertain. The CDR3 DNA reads TGTGCCAGCAGTCCCCTCGGGGTTACCAGCAGAGTTAATTCACCCCTCCACTTT. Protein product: CASSPLGVTSRVNSPLHF.